The 10 T cell receptor beta chains given below trace back to one sample, sequenced in a study of cytomegalovirus exposure and HLA in healthy donors. Primers included in the PCR were 60 Vbeta and 13 Jbeta primers. This table comes from immunoSEQ multiplex PCR, and its TCRdb copy is limited to in-frame clones, with some not included. Of approximately 79,000 clones listed, around three quarters are singletons. Sample: PBMCs. The source of these receptors is a middle-aged woman in good health and CMV-seropositive.

The chain has TRBV20-1 and TRBJ2-5; no reliable D call. V shed 5 bases and J shed 8 bases, with 12 bases lying between them. The CDR3 runs to 11 residues. Germline V gives CDR1 DFQATT, CDR2 SNEGSKA (reference sequence). CDR3 protein: CSAPSQLTQYF. CDR3 DNA sequence: TGCAGTGCTCCTTCACAGCTAACCCAGTACTTC.

The CDR3 loop is CASSSTSGGRNEQFF. CDR3 sequence (DNA): TGTGCCAGCAGCTCGACTAGCGGGGGTAGGAATGAGCAGTTCTTC. The chain couples TRBV7-3 to TRBJ2-1; TRBD2 aligns across 12 bases. The germline CDR1 and CDR2 sequences are SGHTA and FQGTGA. CDR3 length equals 15 residues. V gave up 4 bases and J gave up 7 bases; unmatched junction bases: 5.

The chain joins TRBV6-1 to TRBJ2-5, with D tentatively TRBD2 (6 bases). Judging by the DNA end, TRBJ2-7 fits better; the J call may be wrong. CDR1 and CDR2 (germline): MNHNS, SASEGT. This CDR3 has 13 amino acids. The CDR3 reads CASSESGRNEQYF. CDR3 coding DNA: TGTGCCAGCAGTGAATCGGGGAGGAACGAGCAGTACTTC.

This clone was counted once. This chain uses TRBV10-3 with TRBJ2-7; no reliable D call. Germline CDR1 ENHRY, CDR2 SYGVKD. The CDR3 is 12 residues long. V was trimmed by 3 bases and J by 4 bases, leaving 7 bases between them. The CDR3 loop is CAISDGLYEQYF. DNA for the CDR3: TGTGCCATCAGTGATGGGCTATACGAGCAGTACTTC.

The V gene is TRBV7-9, the J gene TRBJ1-2, with TRBD1 matching over 7 bases. V shed 1 base and J 7 bases; nucleotides not matched to a gene: 3. The CDR3 consists of 13 residues. Germline V gene sequence: CDR1 SEHNR, CDR2 FQNEAQ (reference sequence). Here the CDR3 reads CASSLGDSPGYTF. CDR3 coding DNA: TGTGCCAGCAGCTTAGGGGACAGTCCTGGCTACACCTTC.

The chain carries TRBV7-8 and TRBJ2-3; tentative D call: TRBD2 (6 bases). The V gene's germline CDR1 is SGHVS and CDR2 FQNEAQ. Trimming pared 8 bases from V and 7 bases from J, leaving 19 bases between. This CDR3 spans 14 amino acids. The CDR3 sequence: CASGSGLAINTQYF. CDR3 nucleotide sequence: TGTGCCAGCGGATCAGGTCTAGCGATAAATACGCAGTATTTT.

The chain employs TRBV6-5 and TRBJ2-5; TRBD2 agrees at 7 bases. CDR3 length: 14 amino acids. Germline assignment: CDR1 MNHEY and CDR2 SVGAGI. Losses at the gene ends were 10 bases for V and 2 bases for J; bases not matched to a gene: 10. CDR3 DNA sequence: TGTGCCACATCCTCCGGGACTACGCAAGAGACCCAGTACTTC. Its protein is CATSSGTTQETQYF.

This clone occurred a few times. This chain connects TRBV19 to TRBJ1-5, with D maybe TRBD1 (6 bases). CDR1 and CDR2 (germline): LNHDA, SQIVND (reference sequence). The CDR3 has 14 residues. V gave up 3 bases and J gave up 5 bases, with 11 bases separating them. CDR3 sequence: CASSIQGSYQPQHF. CDR3 nucleotides: TGTGCCAGTAGTATTCAGGGGTCGTATCAGCCCCAGCATTTT.

The J gene is TRBJ2-3, the V gene TRBV30; 7 bases map to TRBD2. The CDR3 runs to 16 residues. Germline-derived CDR1 and CDR2 are GTSNPN and SVGIG (reference sequence). J gave up 1 base and V 1 base, and 8 bases lay outside the gene matches. DNA for the CDR3: TGTGCCTGGAGTGCTCGGGACTACGGGGGCACAGATACGCAGTATTTT. Protein sequence: CAWSARDYGGTDTQYF. The variable domain in full, completed from reference TRBV30 and TRBJ2-3, reads SQTIHQWPATLVQPVGSPLSLECTVEGTSNPNLYWYRQAAGRGLQLLFYSVGIGQISSEVPQNLSASRPQDRQFILSSKKLLLSDSGFYLCAWSARDYGGTDTQYFGPGTRLTVL.

V and J are TRBV5-6 and TRBJ1-5; tentative D call: TRBD1 (6 bases). Trimming stripped 7 bases from V and 3 bases from J, with 14 bases between. The CDR3 has 14 residues. Germline lookup yields CDR1 SGHDT and CDR2 YYEEEE. In DNA form, the CDR3 reads TGTGCCAGCCCCAGAGACAGGACCAATCAGCCCCAGCATTTT. The encoded protein is CASPRDRTNQPQHF. Full variable domain (remainder filled in from reference TRBV5-6 and TRBJ1-5): DAGVTQSPTHLIKTRGQQVTLRCSPKSGHDTVSWYQQALGQGPQFIFQYYEEEERQRGNFPDRFSGHQFPNYSSELNVNALLLGDSALYLCASPRDRTNQPQHFGDGTRLSIL.